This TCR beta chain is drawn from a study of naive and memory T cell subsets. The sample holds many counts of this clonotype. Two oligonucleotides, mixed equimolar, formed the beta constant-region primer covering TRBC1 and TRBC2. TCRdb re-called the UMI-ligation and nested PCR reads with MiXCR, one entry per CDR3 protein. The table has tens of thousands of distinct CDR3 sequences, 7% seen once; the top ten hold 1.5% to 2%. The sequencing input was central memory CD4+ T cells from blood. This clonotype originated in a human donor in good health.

The CDR3: CASSFRGYEQYF. CDR3 DNA sequence: TGTGCCAGCAGCTTTCGCGGATACGAGCAGTACTTC. This chain links TRBV7-2 with TRBJ2-7, with D hard to call. V was clipped by 3 bases and J by 4 bases, with 7 bases between them. The CDR3 runs 12 residues. Per germline, CDR1 SGHTA and CDR2 FQGNSA.